This is a list of T cell receptor beta chains from one sample in a study of cytomegalovirus exposure and HLA in healthy donors. Using immunoSEQ multiplex PCR, the repertoire was profiled, and TCRdb retains in-frame clones only, with some absent. The data contain 95,000 to 150,000 clones, less than 75% of them singletons. The specimen was PBMCs. The receptors originated from a middle-aged woman in good health and CMV-seronegative. Both conserved end residues are trimmed from each CDR3. The D gene is left open where the match is weak. Clone size, where shown, is once, few, many, or a class for clones that have expanded.

v_call	j_call	d_call	clone_size	cdr3_aa
TRBV28	TRBJ1-5	-	-	ASSLVQNQPQH
TRBV7-2	TRBJ2-3	TRBD2	-	ASSLQASGRATDTQY
TRBV28	TRBJ2-7	TRBD1	-	ASSLVEGAGYEQY
TRBV7-8	TRBJ1-5	TRBD1	-	ASSKTGGNQPQH
TRBV5-1	TRBJ2-5	TRBD2	-	ASSTPSGGQETQY
TRBV5-1	TRBJ1-2	-	-	ASSLGQRTNYGYT
TRBV11-2	TRBJ2-7	TRBD1	few	ASSLVTGGNYEQY
TRBV7-9	TRBJ2-2	TRBD1	-	ATQPRDRSGTGELF
TRBV21-1	TRBJ1-5	-	-	ASISPGKDTYSNQPQH
TRBV18	TRBJ2-7	-	-	ASSPPSSSSYEQY
TRBV7-3	TRBJ2-2	-	-	ASSSPRGTGELF
TRBV28	TRBJ1-5	-	-	ASSRGYLPRNSNQPQH
TRBV19	TRBJ1-1	-	-	ASSSTRQANTEAF
TRBV19	TRBJ2-3	TRBD2	-	ASSPSGTSVSTDTQY